This TCR beta chain was found in a study of Tregs in tolerant kidney transplant recipients. Libraries were prepared by immunoSEQ multiplex PCR; TCRdb keeps only in-frame clonotypes and omits some of them. The sample consists of about 110,000 clones, 90% of them appearing once. The V end was cut by 5 bases, the J end by 1 base, with 8 bases between. The CDR3 length is 13 residues. CDR1 and CDR2 (germline): SGHTA, FQGNSA. The chain joins TRBV7-2 to TRBJ1-1; possibly TRBD1 for D (5 bases). This specimen was CD4+ T cells from blood, taken before the transplant. The receptor was isolated from a human donor who received a combined kidney and bone marrow transplant. The CDR3 DNA reads TGTGCCAGCAGCCGAGACAGGAACACTGAAGCTTTCTTT. The encoded protein is CASSRDRNTEAFF. Variable domain in full (rest from reference TRBV7-2 and TRBJ1-1): GAGVSQSPSNKVTEKGKDVELRCDPISGHTALYWYRQSLGQGLEFLIYFQGNSAPDKSGLPSDRFSAERTGGSVSTLTIQRTQQEDSAVYLCASSRDRNTEAFFGQGTRLTVV.